The following is a T cell receptor (beta chain) sequence with its context. The data were obtained in a study of blood T cell repertoires in COVID-19. From germline, CDR1 is SNHLY and CDR2 FYNNEI. The CDR3 totals 16 residues. Trimming shortened V by 4 bases and J by 8 bases, and 21 bases separated the two germline ends. TCRdb keeps only in-frame clones here, not all; method: immunoSEQ multiplex PCR. The data show about 100,000 clones, around four fifths seen once. The chain combines TRBV2 with TRBJ2-1, with a tentative D call TRBD1 (6 bases). Sequenced input: peripheral blood. The TCR originated in a man in his fifties or sixties with active or convalescent COVID-19. The CDR3 DNA sequence: TGTGCCAGCAGTGGGGCACCCAGCACTTCAGGGGATGAGCAGTTCTTC. It encodes CASSGAPSTSGDEQFF.